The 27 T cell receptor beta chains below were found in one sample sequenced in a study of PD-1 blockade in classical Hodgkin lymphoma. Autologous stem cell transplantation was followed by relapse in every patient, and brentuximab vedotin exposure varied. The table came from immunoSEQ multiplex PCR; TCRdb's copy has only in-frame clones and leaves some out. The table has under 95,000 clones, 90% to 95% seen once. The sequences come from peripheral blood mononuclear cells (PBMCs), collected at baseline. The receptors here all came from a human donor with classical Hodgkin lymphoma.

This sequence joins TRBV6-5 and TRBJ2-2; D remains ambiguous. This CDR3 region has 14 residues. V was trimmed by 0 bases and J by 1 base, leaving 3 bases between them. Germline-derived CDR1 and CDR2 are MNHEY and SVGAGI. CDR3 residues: CASSYSLNTGELFF. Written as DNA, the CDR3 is TGTGCCAGCAGTTACTCTCTGAACACCGGGGAGCTGTTTTTT.

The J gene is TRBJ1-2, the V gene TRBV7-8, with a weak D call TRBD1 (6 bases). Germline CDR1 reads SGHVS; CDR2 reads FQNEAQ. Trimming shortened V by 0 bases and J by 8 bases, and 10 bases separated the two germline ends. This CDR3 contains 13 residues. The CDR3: CASSLATGGGYTF. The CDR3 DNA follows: TGTGCCAGCAGCTTAGCGACAGGTGGCGGCTACACCTTC.

The CDR3 DNA sequence: TGTGCCAGCCGGGACAGGGTTGTAAACGAGCAGTACTTC. It translates to CASRDRVVNEQYF. The chain has TRBV6-1 and TRBJ2-7; TRBD1 agrees at 9 bases. This CDR3 region has 13 residues. Per germline, CDR1 MNHNS and CDR2 SASEGT. J was trimmed by 5 bases and V by 8 bases; bases with no gene match: 7.

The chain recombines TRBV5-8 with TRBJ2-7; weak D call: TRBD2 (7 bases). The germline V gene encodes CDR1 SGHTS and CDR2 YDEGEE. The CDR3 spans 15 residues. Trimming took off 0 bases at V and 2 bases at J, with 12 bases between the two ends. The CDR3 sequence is CASSLAGGPPYEQYF. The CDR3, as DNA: TGTGCCAGCAGCTTGGCCGGGGGGCCTCCCTACGAGCAGTACTTC.

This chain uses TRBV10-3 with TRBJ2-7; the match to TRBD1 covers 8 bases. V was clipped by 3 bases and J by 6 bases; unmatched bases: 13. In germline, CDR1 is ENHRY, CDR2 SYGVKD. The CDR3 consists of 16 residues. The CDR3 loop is CAISDRRTQQGGEQYF. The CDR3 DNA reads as TGTGCCATCAGTGACCGGCGGACTCAACAGGGGGGCGAGCAGTACTTC.

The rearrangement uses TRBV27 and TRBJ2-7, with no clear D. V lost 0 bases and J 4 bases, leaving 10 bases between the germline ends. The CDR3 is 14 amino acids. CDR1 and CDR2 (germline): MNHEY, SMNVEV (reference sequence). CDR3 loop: CASSLSPGSYEQYF. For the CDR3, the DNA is TGTGCCAGCAGTTTATCGCCAGGTTCTTACGAGCAGTACTTC.

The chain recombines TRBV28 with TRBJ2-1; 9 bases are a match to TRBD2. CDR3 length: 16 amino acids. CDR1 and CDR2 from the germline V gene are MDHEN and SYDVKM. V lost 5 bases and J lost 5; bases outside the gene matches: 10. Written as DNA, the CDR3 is TGTGCCAGCAGTCCAAGACTAGCGGAAGCGAACAATGAGCAGTTCTTC. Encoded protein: CASSPRLAEANNEQFF.

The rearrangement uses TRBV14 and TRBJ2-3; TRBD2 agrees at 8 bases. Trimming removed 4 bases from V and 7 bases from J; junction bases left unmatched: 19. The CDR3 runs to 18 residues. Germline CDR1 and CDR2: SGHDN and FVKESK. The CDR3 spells CASSPLPRTGTRANTQYF. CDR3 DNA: TGTGCCAGCAGCCCACTACCCAGAACAGGGACTAGAGCGAATACGCAGTATTTT.

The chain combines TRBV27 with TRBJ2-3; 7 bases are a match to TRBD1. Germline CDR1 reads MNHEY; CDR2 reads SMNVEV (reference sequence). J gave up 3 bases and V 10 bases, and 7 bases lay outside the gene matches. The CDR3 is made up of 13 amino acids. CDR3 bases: TGTGCCACCAACAGGGGCGGAACAGATACGCAGTATTTT. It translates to CATNRGGTDTQYF.

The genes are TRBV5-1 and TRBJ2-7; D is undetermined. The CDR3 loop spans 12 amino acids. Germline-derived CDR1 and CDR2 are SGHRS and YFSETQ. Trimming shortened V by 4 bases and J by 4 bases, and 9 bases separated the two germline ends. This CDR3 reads CASSLSSYEQYF. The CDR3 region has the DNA TGCGCCAGCAGCCTGTCTAGTTACGAGCAGTACTTC.

CDR3 bases: TGTGCCAGCAATCGGGATCCCTTGGGATCCCTTTACGAGCAGTACTTC. This encodes CASNRDPLGSLYEQYF. The chain recombines TRBV2 with TRBJ2-7, with TRBD2 as a possible D gene (5 bases). V gave up 7 bases and J gave up 4 bases, with 23 bases separating them. Germline CDR1 SNHLY, CDR2 FYNNEI. The CDR3 is 16 residues long.

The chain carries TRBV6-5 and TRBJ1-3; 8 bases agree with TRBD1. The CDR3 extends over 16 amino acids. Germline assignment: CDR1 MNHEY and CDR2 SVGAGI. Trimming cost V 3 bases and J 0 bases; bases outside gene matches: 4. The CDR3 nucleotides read TGTGCCAGCAGTTATGGACAGGGATTCTCTGGAAACACCATATATTTT. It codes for CASSYGQGFSGNTIYF.

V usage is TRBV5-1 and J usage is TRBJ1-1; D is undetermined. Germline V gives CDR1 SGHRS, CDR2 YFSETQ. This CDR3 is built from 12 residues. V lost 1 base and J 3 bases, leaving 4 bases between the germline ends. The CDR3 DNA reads TGCGCCAGCAGCTTGACAGACACTGAAGCTTTCTTT. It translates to CASSLTDTEAFF.

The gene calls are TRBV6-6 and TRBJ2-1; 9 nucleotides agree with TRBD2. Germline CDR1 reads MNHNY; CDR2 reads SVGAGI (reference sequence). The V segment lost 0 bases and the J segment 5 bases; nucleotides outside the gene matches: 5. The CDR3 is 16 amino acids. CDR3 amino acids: CASSYSRLAADNEQFF. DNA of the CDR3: TGTGCCAGCAGTTACTCCCGACTAGCGGCCGACAATGAGCAGTTCTTC.

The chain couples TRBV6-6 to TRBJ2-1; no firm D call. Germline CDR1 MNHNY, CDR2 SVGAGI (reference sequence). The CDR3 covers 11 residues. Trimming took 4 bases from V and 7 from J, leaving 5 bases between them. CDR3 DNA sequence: TGTGCCAGCAGTTTACTGAATGAGCAGTTCTTC. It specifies CASSLLNEQFF.

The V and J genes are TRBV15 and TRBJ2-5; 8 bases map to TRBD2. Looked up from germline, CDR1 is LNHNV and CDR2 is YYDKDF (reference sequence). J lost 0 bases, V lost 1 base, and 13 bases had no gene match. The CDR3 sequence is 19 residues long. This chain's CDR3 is CATSRAPITPAGDQETQYF. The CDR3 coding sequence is TGTGCCACCAGCAGAGCACCCATCACCCCAGCGGGGGACCAAGAGACCCAGTACTTC.

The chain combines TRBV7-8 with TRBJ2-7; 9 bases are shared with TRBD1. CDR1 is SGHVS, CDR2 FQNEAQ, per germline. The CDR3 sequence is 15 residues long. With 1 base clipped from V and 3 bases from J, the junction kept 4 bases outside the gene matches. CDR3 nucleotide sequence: TGTGCCAGCAGCTTAGACACAGGGGGCTTCTACGAGCAGTACTTC. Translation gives CASSLDTGGFYEQYF.

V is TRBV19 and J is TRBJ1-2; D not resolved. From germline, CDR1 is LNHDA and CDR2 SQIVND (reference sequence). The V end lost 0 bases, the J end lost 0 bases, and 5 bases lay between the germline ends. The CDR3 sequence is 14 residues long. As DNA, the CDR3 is TGTGCCAGTAGTATAGAGGGCGCTAACTATGGCTACACCTTC. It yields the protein CASSIEGANYGYTF.

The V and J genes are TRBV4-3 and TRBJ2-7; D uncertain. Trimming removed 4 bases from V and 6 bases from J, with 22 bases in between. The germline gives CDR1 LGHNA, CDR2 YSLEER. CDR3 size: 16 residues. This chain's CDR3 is CASSLSYYESGSEQYF. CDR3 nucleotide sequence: TGCGCCAGCAGCCTAAGTTACTACGAATCGGGCTCCGAGCAGTACTTC.

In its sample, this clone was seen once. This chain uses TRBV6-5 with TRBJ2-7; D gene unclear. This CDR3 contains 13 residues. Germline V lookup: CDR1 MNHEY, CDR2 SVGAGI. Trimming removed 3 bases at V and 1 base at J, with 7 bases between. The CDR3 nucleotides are TGTGCCAGCAGTTATAAGGGTTCCTACGAGCAGTACTTC. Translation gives CASSYKGSYEQYF.

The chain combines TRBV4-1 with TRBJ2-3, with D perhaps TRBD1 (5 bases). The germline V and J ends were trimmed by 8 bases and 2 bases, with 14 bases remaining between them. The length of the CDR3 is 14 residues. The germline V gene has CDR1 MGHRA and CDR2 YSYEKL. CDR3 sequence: CASGQGVNTDTQYF. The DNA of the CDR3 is TGCGCCAGCGGGCAGGGCGTAAACACAGATACGCAGTATTTT.

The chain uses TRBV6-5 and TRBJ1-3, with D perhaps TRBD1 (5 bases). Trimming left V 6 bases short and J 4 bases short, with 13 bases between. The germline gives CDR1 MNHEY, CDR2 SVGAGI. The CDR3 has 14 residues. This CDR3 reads CASSPGRGGNTIYF. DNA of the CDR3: TGTGCCAGCAGCCCAGGGAGGGGCGGAAACACCATATATTTT.

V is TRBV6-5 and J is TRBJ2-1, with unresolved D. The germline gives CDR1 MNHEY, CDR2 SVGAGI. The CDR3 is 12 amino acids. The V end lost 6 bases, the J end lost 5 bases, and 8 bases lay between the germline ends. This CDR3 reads CASRDGHNEQFF. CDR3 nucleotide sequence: TGTGCCAGCAGGGACGGGCACAATGAGCAGTTCTTC.

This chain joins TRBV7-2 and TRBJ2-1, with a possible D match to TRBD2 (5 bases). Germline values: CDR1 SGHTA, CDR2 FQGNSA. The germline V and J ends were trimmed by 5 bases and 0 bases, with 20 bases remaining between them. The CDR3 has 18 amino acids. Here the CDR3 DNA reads TGTGCCAGCAGCCCCAGAGGGTCAGCGGCCGGCTCCTACAATGAGCAGTTCTTC. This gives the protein CASSPRGSAAGSYNEQFF.

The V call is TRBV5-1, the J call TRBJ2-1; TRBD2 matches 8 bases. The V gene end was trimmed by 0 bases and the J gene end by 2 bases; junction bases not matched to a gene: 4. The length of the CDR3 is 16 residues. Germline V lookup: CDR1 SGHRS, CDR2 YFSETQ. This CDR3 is CASSLDGGGTYNEQFF. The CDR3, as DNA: TGCGCCAGCAGCTTGGACGGCGGGGGGACCTACAATGAGCAGTTCTTC.

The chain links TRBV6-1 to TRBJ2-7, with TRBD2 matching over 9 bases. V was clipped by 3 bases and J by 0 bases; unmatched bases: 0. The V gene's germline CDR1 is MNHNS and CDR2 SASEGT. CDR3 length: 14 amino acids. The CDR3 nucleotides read TGTGCCAGCAGTGATAGCGGGAGCTCCTACGAGCAGTACTTC. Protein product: CASSDSGSSYEQYF.

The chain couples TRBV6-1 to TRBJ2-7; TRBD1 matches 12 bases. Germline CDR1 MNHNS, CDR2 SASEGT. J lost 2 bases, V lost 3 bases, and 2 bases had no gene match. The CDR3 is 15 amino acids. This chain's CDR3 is CASSDGTGGTYEQYF. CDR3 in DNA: TGTGCCAGCAGTGATGGGACAGGGGGCACCTACGAGCAGTACTTC.